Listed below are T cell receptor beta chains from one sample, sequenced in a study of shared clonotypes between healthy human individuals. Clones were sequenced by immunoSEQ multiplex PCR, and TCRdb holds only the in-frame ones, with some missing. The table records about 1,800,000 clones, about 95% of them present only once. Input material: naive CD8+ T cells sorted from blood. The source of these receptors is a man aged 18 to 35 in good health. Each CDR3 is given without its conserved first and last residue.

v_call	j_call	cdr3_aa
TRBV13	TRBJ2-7	ASSFGDRAYEQY
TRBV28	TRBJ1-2	ASSLRVSYGYT
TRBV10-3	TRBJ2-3	AISDKGGEDTQY
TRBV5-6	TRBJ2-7	ASSLSYRGYEQY
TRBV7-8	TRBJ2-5	ASSAPRTSSEETQY
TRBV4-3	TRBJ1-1	ASSQGVVMNTEAF
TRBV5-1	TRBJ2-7	ASSLIPESYEQY
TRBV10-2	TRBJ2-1	ASSESGQDNEQF
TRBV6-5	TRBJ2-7	ASSLIGQGELHEQY
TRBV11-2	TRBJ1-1	ASSLEAGNMNTEAF
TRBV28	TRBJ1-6	ASSRTGGGSPLH
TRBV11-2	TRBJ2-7	ASSSGLAGEQY
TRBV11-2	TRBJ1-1	ASSGDRDEAF
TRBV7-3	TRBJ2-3	ASSSILGTGDTDTQY
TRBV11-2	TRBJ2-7	ASSLDGPTRGLLSYEQY
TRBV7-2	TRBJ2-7	ASSLYRVGSLYEQY
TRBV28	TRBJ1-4	ASSSWTLATNEKLF
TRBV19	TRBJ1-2	ASSMAEEGWYGYT
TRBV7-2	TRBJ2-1	ASSLFTRGADEQF
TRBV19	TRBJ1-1	AVRGQGMNTEAF
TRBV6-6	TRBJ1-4	ASGAGTGREKLF
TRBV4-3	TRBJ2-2	ASSQAGLAGGLGELF
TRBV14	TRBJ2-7	ASSPTSGTTYEQY
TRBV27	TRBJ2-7	ASSFSPGFMYEQY
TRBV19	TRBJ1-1	ASKDLPGVVNTEAF
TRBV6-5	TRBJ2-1	ASSPGGNNEQF
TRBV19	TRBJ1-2	ASSNNWAIGGTPGNYGYT
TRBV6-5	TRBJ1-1	ASSYSSRVDTEAF
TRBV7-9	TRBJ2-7	ASSFNYEQY
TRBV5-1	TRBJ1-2	ASSLVSTGLYGYT
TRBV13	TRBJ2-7	ASSSPGDPYEQY
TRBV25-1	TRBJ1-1	ASSEWEGMNTEAF
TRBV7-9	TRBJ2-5	ASSFGREETQY
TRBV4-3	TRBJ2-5	ASSQLLAEQETQY
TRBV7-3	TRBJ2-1	ASSFSSSSYNEQF
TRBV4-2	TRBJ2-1	ASSSLAGGPQEQF
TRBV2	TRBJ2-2	ASSPPRTSGDWLF
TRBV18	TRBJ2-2	ASSPPGPLTGELF
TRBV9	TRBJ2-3	ASSEGRFGTDTQY
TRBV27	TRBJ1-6	ASGFSGGWSPLH
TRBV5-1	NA	ASSFRTSGGYEQY
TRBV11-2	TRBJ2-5	ASSLDRSSPETQY
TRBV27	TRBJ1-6	ASSLMIGVDLH
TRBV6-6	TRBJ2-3	ASSHTSGSTDTQY
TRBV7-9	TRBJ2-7	ASSSTGDHEQY
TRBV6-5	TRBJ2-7	ASRAGTGNEQY
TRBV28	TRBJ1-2	ASSFGQANYGYT
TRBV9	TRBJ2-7	ASSVRAGYSYEQY
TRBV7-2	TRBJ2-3	ASSLFDPGLALDTQY
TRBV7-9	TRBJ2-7	ASSLETGGITEQY
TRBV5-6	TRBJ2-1	ASSGTASVGHNEQF
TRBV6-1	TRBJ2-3	ASRPADTQY
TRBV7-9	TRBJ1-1	ATRQLNTEAF
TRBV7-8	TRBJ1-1	ASSADIQGVRTEAF
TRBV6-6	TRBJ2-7	ASSYSGPYEQY
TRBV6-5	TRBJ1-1	ASSLANTEAF
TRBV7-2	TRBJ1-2	ASSSPGLGQFSNYGYT
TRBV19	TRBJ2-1	ASKERETDREQF
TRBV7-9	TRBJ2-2	ASSPDGNTGELF
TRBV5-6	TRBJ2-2	ASSLAQSFNTGELF